The following is a T cell receptor (beta chain) sequence with its context. Its antigen is unknown. The sample originates from a study of vaccination effects on CD4 cells after COVID-19. Germline V lookup: CDR1 SNHLY, CDR2 FYNNEI. The CDR3 has 13 amino acids. V shed 3 bases and J shed 5 bases, with 10 bases lying between them. Sequencing followed a ViraFEST assay step that expanded antigen-specific CD4+ T cells with viral peptide pools. It was after more than nine days of culture that CD4+ T cells were isolated. In the cultures, half the medium was exchanged for IL-2 medium on days 3 and 7. Profiled with immunoSEQ multiplex PCR; TCRdb holds only in-frame clones, not every one. This sample has tens of thousands of clones, with over 75% found just once.

The J gene is TRBJ2-5, the V gene TRBV2; D unclear. Specimen: CD4+ T cells from PBMCs cultured with HCoV-229E spike peptides, collected before COVID-19 vaccination. The receptor comes from a human donor who received a COVID-19 vaccine. Written as DNA, the CDR3 is TGTGCCAGCAGTGATAGGTTTGCGGAGACCCAGTACTTC. Protein: CASSDRFAETQYF.